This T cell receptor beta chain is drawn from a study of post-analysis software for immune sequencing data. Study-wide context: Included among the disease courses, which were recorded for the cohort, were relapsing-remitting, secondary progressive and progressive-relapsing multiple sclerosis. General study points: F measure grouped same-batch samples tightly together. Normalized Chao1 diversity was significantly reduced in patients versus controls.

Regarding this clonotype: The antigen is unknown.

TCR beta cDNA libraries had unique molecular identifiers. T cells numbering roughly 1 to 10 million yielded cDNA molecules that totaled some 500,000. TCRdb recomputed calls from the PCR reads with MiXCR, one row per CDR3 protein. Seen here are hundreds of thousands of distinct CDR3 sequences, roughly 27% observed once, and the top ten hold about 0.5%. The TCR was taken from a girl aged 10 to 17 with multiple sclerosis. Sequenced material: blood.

In DNA, the CDR3 is TGCGCCAGCAGCCAACAGGGGAGGAACACTGAAGCTTTCTTT. Amino acids: CASSQQGRNTEAFF. The rearrangement uses TRBV5-1 and TRBJ1-1, with TRBD1 matching over 7 bases. CDR3 size: 14 residues. Trimming took 4 bases from V and 1 from J; bases not matched to a gene: 4. Germline V CDR1 and CDR2: SGHRS, YFSETQ.